Each of the 14 T cell receptor beta chains below was sequenced from the same sample in a study of blood T cell repertoires in COVID-19. Using immunoSEQ multiplex PCR, the repertoire was profiled, and TCRdb retains in-frame clones only, with some absent. The table records a few hundred thousand clones, 86% of them present only once. Input material: peripheral blood. These receptors were obtained from a woman aged 25 to 39 with active or convalescent COVID-19.

As DNA, the CDR3 is TGCAGCGCCACCGGCAGGAAGAACACTGAAGCTTTCTTT. Its protein product is CSATGRKNTEAFF. The chain links TRBV29-1 to TRBJ1-1, with unresolved D. This CDR3 comprises 13 residues. Per the germline V gene, CDR1 is SQVTM and CDR2 is ANQGSEA. The V end was cut by 7 bases, the J end by 1 base, with 13 bases between. Using reference TRBV29-1 and TRBJ1-1 for the parts outside the CDR3, the full variable domain is SAVISQKPSRDICQRGTSLTIQCQVDSQVTMMFWYRQQPGQSLTLIATANQGSEATYESGFVIDKFPISRPNLTFSTLTVSNMSPEDSSIYLCSATGRKNTEAFFGQGTRLTVV.

This chain joins TRBV9 and TRBJ1-6; D is unresolved. The CDR3 sequence is 14 residues long. CDR1 and CDR2 from the germline V gene are SGDLS and YYNGEE. Trimming pared 1 base from V and 9 bases from J, leaving 11 bases between. The CDR3 spells CASSVSPTGSPLHF. The DNA of the CDR3 is TGTGCCAGCAGCGTATCACCCACCGGTTCACCCCTCCACTTT. The whole variable domain, remainder taken from reference TRBV9 and TRBJ1-6, is DSGVTQTPKHLITATGQRVTLRCSPRSGDLSVYWYQQSLDQGLQFLIQYYNGEERAKGNILERFSAQQFPDLHSELNLSSLELGDSALYFCASSVSPTGSPLHFGNGTRLTVT.

This chain links TRBV5-1 with TRBJ2-2; 7 bases map to TRBD2. Germline V gene sequence: CDR1 SGHRS, CDR2 YFSETQ. The CDR3 totals 15 residues. With V trimmed by 1 base and J by 3 bases, 3 bases remained unmatched. CDR3 DNA: TGCGCCAGCAGCTTGCTGAGCGGGGACACCGGGGAGCTGTTTTTT. This encodes CASSLLSGDTGELFF.

V and J are TRBV3-1 (or the pseudogene TRBV3-2) and TRBJ1-5; 9 bases are shared with TRBD1. Germline V gene sequence: CDR1 LGHDT, CDR2 YNNKEL (reference sequence). The V segment lost 4 bases and the J segment 2 bases; nucleotides outside the gene matches: 3. This CDR3 has 15 amino acids. In nucleotides, the CDR3 is TGTGCCAGCAGCCGGGACAGGGAGGGCAATCAGCCCCAGCATTTT. It encodes CASSRDREGNQPQHF.

V and J are TRBV7-2 and TRBJ2-5; TRBD1 aligns across 8 bases. J was trimmed by 4 bases and V by 0 bases; bases with no gene match: 4. This CDR3 has 15 amino acids. Germline assignment: CDR1 SGHTA and CDR2 FQGNSA. This CDR3 is CASSLARTGLETQYF. CDR3 DNA sequence: TGTGCCAGCAGCTTAGCGAGGACAGGGCTAGAGACCCAGTACTTC.

J is TRBJ1-2 and V is TRBV4-1; D possibly corresponds to TRBD1 (6 bases). The germline gives CDR1 MGHRA, CDR2 YSYEKL. The ends were cut back, 10 bases at V and 8 bases at J, with 32 bases in the middle. This CDR3 spans 17 amino acids. DNA of the CDR3: TGCGCCACCTACGGGGGCCGGGGGGACTCTAGAGGGGAAGGCTACACCTTC. Translating it yields CATYGGRGDSRGEGYTF.

The CDR3 spells CASSEYQGRNPQHF. CDR3 DNA sequence: TGTGCCAGCAGTGAATATCAGGGCCGCAATCCCCAGCATTTT. J is TRBJ1-5 and V is TRBV6-1, with D maybe TRBD1 (5 bases). The V end was cut by 2 bases, the J end by 10 bases, with 15 bases between. The CDR3 covers 14 residues. CDR1 is MNHNS, CDR2 SASEGT, per germline.

On this clone: This sample also contains other DNA sequences that code for the same CDR3. The gene calls are TRBV5-1 and TRBJ1-1; no clear D. The V gene lost 0 bases and the J gene lost 6 bases, with 6 bases spanning the gap. The CDR3 extends over 12 amino acids. Per the germline V gene, CDR1 is SGHRS and CDR2 is YFSETQ. DNA for the CDR3: TGCGCCAGCAGCTTGGCGGGTTCTGAAGCTTTCTTT. Translation: CASSLAGSEAFF.

This rearrangement joins TRBV6-5 to TRBJ1-5, with D maybe TRBD1 (5 bases). The V and J ends lost 7 bases and 3 bases respectively, with 10 bases between them. Germline V gene sequence: CDR1 MNHEY, CDR2 SVGAGI. The length of the CDR3 is 13 residues. CDR3 coding DNA: TGTGCCAGCAATACAGGAATCAATCAGCCCCAGCATTTT. Protein sequence: CASNTGINQPQHF.

The CDR3: CASSLGRGDEKLFF. In nucleotides, the CDR3 is TGCGCCAGCAGCTTGGGCAGGGGCGATGAAAAACTGTTTTTT. The gene calls are TRBV5-1 and TRBJ1-4, with D perhaps TRBD1 (6 bases). V gave up 0 bases and J gave up 6 bases, with 9 bases separating them. The CDR3 consists of 14 residues. Germline assignment: CDR1 SGHRS and CDR2 YFSETQ.

This sequence joins TRBV11-3 and TRBJ2-2, with D possibly matching TRBD1 (5 bases). Per the germline V gene, CDR1 is SGHNT and CDR2 is YENEEA. V dropped 4 bases and J dropped 6 bases, with 21 bases sitting between them. This CDR3 spans 17 amino acids. The CDR3 sequence: CASSSTRFGAVAGELFF. Written as DNA, the CDR3 is TGTGCCAGCAGCTCTACCCGTTTTGGGGCTGTCGCCGGGGAGCTGTTTTTT.

The V and J genes are TRBV4-3 and TRBJ2-1; D not certain. This CDR3 has 15 amino acids. Deletions cut 0 bases from V and 2 bases from J, with 8 bases between. In germline, CDR1 is LGHNA, CDR2 YSLEER. The CDR3 region has the DNA TGCGCCAGCAGCCAAGAACCTAATCCCTACAATGAGCAGTTCTTC. This translates into CASSQEPNPYNEQFF.

The V call is TRBV29-1, the J call TRBJ2-1; a weak D match, TRBD2 (5 bases). The CDR3 spans 14 residues. V lost 4 bases, J lost 0 bases, and 10 bases lay in between. Germline CDR1 SQVTM, CDR2 ANQGSEA. The CDR3 DNA is TGCAGCGTTGTAGGAGGTATCTCCTACAATGAGCAGTTCTTC. Translating it yields CSVVGGISYNEQFF.

The rearrangement joins TRBV6-5 to TRBJ2-3; 7 positions match TRBD2. V lost 5 bases to trimming and J lost 1 base; unmatched junction nucleotides: 6. CDR1 is MNHEY and CDR2 is SVGAGI in the germline V gene. This CDR3 has 15 amino acids. The CDR3 spells CASSQTSLRTDTQYF. The CDR3 DNA reads as TGTGCCAGCAGTCAGACTAGCCTTCGCACAGATACGCAGTATTTT.